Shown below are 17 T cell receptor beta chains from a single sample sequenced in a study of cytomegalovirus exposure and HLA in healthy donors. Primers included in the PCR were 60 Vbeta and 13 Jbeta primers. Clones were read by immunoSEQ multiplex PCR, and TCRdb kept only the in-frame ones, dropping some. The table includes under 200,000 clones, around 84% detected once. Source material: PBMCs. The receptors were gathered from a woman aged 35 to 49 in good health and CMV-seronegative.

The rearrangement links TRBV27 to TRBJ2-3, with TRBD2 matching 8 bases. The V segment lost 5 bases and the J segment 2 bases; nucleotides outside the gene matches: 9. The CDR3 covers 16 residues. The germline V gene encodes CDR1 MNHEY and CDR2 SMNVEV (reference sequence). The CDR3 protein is CASSIGLAPLTDTQYF. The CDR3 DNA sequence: TGTGCCAGCAGTATCGGACTAGCCCCTCTCACAGATACGCAGTATTTT.

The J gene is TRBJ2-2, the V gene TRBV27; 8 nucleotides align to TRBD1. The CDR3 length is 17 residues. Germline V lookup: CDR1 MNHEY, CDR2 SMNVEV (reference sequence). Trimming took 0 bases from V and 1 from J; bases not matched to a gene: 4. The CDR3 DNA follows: TGTGCCAGCAGTTTATCTCTGGGGACAGGGAACACCGGGGAGCTGTTTTTT. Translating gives CASSLSLGTGNTGELFF.

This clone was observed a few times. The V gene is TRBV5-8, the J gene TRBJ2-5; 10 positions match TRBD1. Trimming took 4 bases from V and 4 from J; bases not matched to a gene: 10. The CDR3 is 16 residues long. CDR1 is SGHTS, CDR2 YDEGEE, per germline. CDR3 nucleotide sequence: TGTGCCAGCAGCACCGGGACAGGGGAGTTCGGAGAGACCCAGTACTTC. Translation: CASSTGTGEFGETQYF.

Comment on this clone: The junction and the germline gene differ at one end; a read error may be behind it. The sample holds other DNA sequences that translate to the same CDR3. The CDR3 spells CASSHSGTGGVGEKLFF. CDR3 nucleotide sequence: TGTGCCAGCAGCCACTCCGGGACAGGGGGAGTTGGTGAAAAGCTGTTTTTT. The chain recombines TRBV4-2 with TRBJ1-4; 11 bases line up with TRBD1. CDR3 length: 17 residues. Germline V gene lookup returns CDR1 LGHNA and CDR2 YNFKEQ.

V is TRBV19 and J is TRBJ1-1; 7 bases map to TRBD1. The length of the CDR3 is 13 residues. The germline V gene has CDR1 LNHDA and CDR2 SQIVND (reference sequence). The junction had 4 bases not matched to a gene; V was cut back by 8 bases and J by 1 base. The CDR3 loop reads CASLNRGNTEAFF. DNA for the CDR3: TGTGCCAGTCTGAACAGGGGGAACACTGAAGCTTTCTTT.

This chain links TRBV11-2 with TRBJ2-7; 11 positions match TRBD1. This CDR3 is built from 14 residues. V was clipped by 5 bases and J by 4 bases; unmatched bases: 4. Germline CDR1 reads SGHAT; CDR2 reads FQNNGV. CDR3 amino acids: CASSPGTGGYEQYF. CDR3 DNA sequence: TGTGCCAGCAGCCCAGGGACAGGGGGGTACGAGCAGTACTTC.

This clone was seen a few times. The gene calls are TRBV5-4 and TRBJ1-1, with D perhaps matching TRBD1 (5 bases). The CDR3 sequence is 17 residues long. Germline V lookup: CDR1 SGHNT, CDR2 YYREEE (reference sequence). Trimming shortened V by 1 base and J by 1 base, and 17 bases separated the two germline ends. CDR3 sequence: CASSLNRGGGANTEAFF. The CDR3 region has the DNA TGTGCCAGCAGCTTGAACCGGGGAGGAGGGGCGAACACTGAAGCTTTCTTT.

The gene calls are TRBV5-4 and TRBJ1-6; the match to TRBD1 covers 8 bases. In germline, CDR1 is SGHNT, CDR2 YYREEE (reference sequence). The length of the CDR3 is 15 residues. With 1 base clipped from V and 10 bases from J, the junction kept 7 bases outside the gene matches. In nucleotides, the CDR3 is TGTGCCAGCAGCTTGCCGGCAGGGGGCCTATCACCCCTCCACTTT. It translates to CASSLPAGGLSPLHF.

CDR3 sequence (DNA): TGCGCCAGTTTTTTCAAGCAGAAGGCGGCATACGAGCAGTACTTC. Its protein product is CASFFKQKAAYEQYF. The gene calls are TRBV5-1 and TRBJ2-7; D remains ambiguous. This CDR3 has 15 residues. V shed 8 bases and J shed 4 bases, with 22 bases lying between them. The germline gives CDR1 SGHRS, CDR2 YFSETQ.

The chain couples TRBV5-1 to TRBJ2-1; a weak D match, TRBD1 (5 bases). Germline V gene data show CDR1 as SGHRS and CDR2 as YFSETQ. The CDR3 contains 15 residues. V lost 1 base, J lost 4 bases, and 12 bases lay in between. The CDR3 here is CASSLLGPAYNEQFF. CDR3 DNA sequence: TGCGCCAGCAGCTTGTTGGGGCCTGCTTACAATGAGCAGTTCTTC.

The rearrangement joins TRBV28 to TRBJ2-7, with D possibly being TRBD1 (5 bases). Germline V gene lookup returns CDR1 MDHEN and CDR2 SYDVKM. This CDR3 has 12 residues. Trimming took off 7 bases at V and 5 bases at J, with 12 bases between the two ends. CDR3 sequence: CASTTGPHEQYF. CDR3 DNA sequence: TGTGCCAGCACAACAGGCCCTCACGAGCAGTACTTC.

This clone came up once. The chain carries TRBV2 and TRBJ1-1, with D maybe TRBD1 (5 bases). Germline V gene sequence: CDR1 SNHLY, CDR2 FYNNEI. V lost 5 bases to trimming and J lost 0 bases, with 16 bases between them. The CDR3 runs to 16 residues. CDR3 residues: CASSSRPGLMNTEAFF. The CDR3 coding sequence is TGTGCCAGCAGTAGTAGGCCAGGGTTGATGAACACTGAAGCTTTCTTT.

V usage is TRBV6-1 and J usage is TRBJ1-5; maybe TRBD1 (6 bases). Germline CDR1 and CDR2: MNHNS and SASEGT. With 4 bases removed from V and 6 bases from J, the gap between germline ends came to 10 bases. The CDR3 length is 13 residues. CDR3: CASSGQAIQPQHF. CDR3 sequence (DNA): TGTGCCAGCAGTGGACAGGCCATTCAGCCCCAGCATTTT.

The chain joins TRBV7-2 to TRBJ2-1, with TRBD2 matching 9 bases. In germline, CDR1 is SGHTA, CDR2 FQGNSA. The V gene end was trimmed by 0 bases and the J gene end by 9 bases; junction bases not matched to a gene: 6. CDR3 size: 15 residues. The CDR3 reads CASSLAGGGAAEQFF. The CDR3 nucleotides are TGTGCCAGCAGCTTAGCGGGCGGGGGGGCCGCTGAGCAGTTCTTC.

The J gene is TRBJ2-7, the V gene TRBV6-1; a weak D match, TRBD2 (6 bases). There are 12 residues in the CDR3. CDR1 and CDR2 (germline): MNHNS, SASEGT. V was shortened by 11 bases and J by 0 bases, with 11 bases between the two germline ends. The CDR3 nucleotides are TGTGCCGGCGGGACGGTCTCCTACGAGCAGTACTTC. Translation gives CAGGTVSYEQYF.

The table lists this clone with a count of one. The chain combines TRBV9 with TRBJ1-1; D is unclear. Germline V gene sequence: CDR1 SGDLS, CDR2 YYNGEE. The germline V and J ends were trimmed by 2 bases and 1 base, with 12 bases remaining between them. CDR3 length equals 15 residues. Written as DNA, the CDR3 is TGTGCCAGCAGCGTCACCCCGCGGCAGAACACTGAAGCTTTCTTT. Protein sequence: CASSVTPRQNTEAFF.

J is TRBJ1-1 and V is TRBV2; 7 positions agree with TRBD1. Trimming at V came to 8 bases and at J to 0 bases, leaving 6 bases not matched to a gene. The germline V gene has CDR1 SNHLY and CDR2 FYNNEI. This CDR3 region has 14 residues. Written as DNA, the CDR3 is TGTGCCAGCGGATGGGACAGCCTGAACACTGAAGCTTTCTTT. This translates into CASGWDSLNTEAFF.